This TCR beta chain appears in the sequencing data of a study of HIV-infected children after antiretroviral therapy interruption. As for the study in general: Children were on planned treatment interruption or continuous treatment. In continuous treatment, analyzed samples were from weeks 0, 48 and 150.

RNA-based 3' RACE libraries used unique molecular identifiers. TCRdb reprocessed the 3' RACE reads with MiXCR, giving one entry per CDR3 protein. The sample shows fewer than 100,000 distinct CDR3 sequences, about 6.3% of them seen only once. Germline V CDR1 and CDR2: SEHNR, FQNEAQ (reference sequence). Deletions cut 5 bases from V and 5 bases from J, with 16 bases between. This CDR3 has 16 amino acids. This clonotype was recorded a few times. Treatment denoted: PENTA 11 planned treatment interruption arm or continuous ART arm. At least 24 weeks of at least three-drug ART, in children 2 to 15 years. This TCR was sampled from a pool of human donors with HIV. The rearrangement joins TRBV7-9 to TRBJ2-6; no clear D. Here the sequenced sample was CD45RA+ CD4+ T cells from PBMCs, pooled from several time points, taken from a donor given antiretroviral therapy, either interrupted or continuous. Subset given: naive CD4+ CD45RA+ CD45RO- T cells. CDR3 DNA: TGTGCCAGCAGCAGACTTCTAGAGTCAAGGGCCAACGTCCTGACTTTC. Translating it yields CASSRLLESRANVLTF. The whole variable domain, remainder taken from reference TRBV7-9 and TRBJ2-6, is DTGVSQNPRHKITKRGQNVTFRCDPISEHNRLYWYRQTLGQGPEFLTYFQNEAQLEKSRLLSDRFSAERPKGSFSTLEIQRTEQGDSAMYLCASSRLLESRANVLTFGAGSRLTVL.